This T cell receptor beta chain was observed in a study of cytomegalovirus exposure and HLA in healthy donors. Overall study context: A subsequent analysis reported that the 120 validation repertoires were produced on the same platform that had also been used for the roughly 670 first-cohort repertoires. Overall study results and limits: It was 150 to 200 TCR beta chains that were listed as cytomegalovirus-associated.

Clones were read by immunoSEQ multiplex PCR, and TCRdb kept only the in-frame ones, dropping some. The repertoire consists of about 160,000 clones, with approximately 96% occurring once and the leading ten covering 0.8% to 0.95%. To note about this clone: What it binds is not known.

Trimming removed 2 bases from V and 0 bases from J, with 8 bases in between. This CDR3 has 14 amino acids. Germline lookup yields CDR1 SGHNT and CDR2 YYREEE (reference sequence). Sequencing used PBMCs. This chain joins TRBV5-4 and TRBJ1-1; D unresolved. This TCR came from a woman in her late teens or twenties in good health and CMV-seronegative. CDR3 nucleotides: TGTGCCAGCAGCTTTGGAGGCTTGAACACTGAAGCTTTCTTT. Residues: CASSFGGLNTEAFF.